The present entry profiles one TCR beta chain with its context. This clone was seen a few times. Its recognized antigen is unknown. No qualities accompany the bases; no much larger clone lies one base away. The germline V gene specifies SNHLY as CDR1 and FYNNEI as CDR2. Including the terminal cysteine and phenylalanine, the CDR3 comprises 14 residues. Just CDR3 DNA is preserved here, 42 bases in frame from base 1. V loses 8 bases of germline sequence and J loses 15 bases, and the interval between the two ends is 26 bases. This entry is derived from a study of shared clonotypes between healthy human individuals (dated by TCRdb to the early 2020s). Looking at the study overall: Three men and two women, aged 18 to 49 years, made up the cohort. Different laboratories and diverse techniques were used to prepare libraries and sequence TCR repertoires, to increase sequencing depth and limit assay-specific biases. The study deeply sequenced blood TCR repertoires of five healthy adults to estimate repertoire size and the extent of clonotype sharing between individuals. Between about 0.94 and 8.9 billion PBMCs per donor were obtained by leukapheresis. Results the study describes overall, beyond this receptor: Sampling was limited to blood, and TCR repertoires in tissue likely differ from TCR repertoires in blood. Based on pairwise subsampling, the degree of clonotype sharing among donors was expected to be affected by sequencing depth. Because the study included a small number of donors, the genetic and exposure-history diversity represented was limited.

Using the deep immunoSEQ assay, TCR CDR3 regions were amplified from genomic DNA by multiplex PCR. Genomic DNA extracted from each cell subset was distributed evenly over all wells of several immunoSEQ 96-well plates, and each plate served as one replicate. For unsorted PBMC, roughly 330 ng of genomic DNA, equivalent to around 30,000 T cell genomes, went into each replicate PCR. Ten immunoSEQ deep assay plates were used to sequence the unsorted PBMC genomic DNA. Purified libraries were quantified with a Qubit 3.0 fluorometer, sized on a Bioanalyzer 2100, and re-quantified with the KAPA Library Quantification kit. Every immunoSEQ 96-well plate was sequenced on a dedicated single-read 150-cycle Illumina NextSeq 550 flow cell. Turning to the authors' computational methods: Because the immunoSEQ output held only junctional sequences and lacked quality scores, the filtering could not match the filtering applied to full-length reads. Sequences were annotated with PyIR, a Python wrapper for IgBLAST v1.9, using IMGT germline references to assign V/J genes and CDR3. Any read was removed if the V/J assignment was weak (E-value above 1e-6), the CDR3 was missing, or the read contained stop codons, out-of-frame junctions, or ambiguous translated residues. V3J clonotypes were defined as sequences sharing the same inferred V gene, J gene, and CDR3 amino acid sequence. The percentage overlap between two repertoires was calculated by dividing the number of shared unique clonotypes by the size of the smaller repertoire. Richness of each repertoire was evaluated using RTK rarefaction, the Chao1 estimator, and Recon v2.1 estimates of unobserved clonotypes. The clones in this table, taken by TCRdb from immuneACCESS, are in-frame only. Not every clone is retained; where verified, under half of the shortfall comes from an unresolved V gene, and the cause of the rest is unknown. Clonal size and the V and J genes are those of that table, whereas D and trimming came from the DNA. The sample table records about 560,000 clones; around three quarters of these occur just once. The ten largest clones add up to around 12% of the sample.

The donors were healthy, HIV-negative adults who had no recently reported acute infections or vaccinations. Only Caucasian adults living in Nashville, Tennessee, USA were represented among the donors. For unsorted samples, some 90 million PBMCs were counted and genomic DNA was extracted with the QIAamp DNA Blood Mini kit. Blood was obtained by leukapheresis, after which PBMCs were separated by Ficoll-Histopaque density gradient centrifugation and cryopreserved in liquid nitrogen vapor phase. This chain joins TRBV2 to TRBJ2-1; no D gene is confidently identified. Sequenced material: PBMCs. This TCR came from a woman aged 35 to 49 in good health. Some clones in this sample may be carry-over from other donors' samples. CDR3 reads: CASFSPLVGIRLFF. In nucleotides, the sequence is TGTGCCAGCTTTTCTCCCTTGGTGGGAATCCGTCTGTTCTTC.